One T cell receptor beta chain is described in this entry. The sample originates from a study of blood T cell repertoires in COVID-19. TCRdb keeps only in-frame clones here, not all; method: immunoSEQ multiplex PCR. The sample includes approximately 94,000 clones, about 82% seen only once; the top ten take roughly an eighth. Germline V gene data show CDR1 as MDHEN and CDR2 as SYDVKM. Trimming shortened V by 6 bases and J by 6 bases, and 17 bases separated the two germline ends. There are 15 residues in the CDR3. Sequencing input: peripheral blood. The origin of this receptor is a man in his forties or fifties with active or convalescent COVID-19. The V and J genes are TRBV28 and TRBJ2-2, with a weak D call TRBD2 (6 bases). The CDR3 sequence: CASREGGGLSGELFF. The CDR3 DNA sequence: TGTGCCAGCAGAGAGGGAGGAGGGTTGTCCGGGGAGCTGTTTTTT.